This T cell receptor (beta chain) was recovered during a study of blood T cell repertoires in COVID-19. Study details: Sites across the United States, Italy and Spain contributed samples from acute and convalescent COVID-19. PBMCs, B-cell-depleted T cells, or T cells were the source of the cDNA or gDNA that made up the material.

The CDR3 consists of 15 residues. Trimming cost V 4 bases and J 1 base, with 14 bases left between them. Germline assignment: CDR1 SGHKS and CDR2 YYEKEE (reference sequence). Original analysis: Nucleated cell counts were estimated from reference gene primer amplification. Data came from immunoSEQ multiplex PCR; TCRdb stores just in-frame clones and leaves some out. That table furnishes V, J and clone size, whereas the DNA furnished D and trimming. There are around 69,000 clones in the sample; around 85% occur only once, and roughly 23% lies in the top ten. The TCR sequence derives from a man between 50 and 59 years old with acute or convalescent COVID-19. The V and J genes are TRBV5-5 and TRBJ1-2; D not certain. The material sequenced was peripheral blood. CDR3 nucleotide sequence: TGTGCCAGCAGCCTGGAGGAGAATATTAACTATGGCTACACCTTC. Amino acid sequence: CASSLEENINYGYTF.